The subject of this entry is one T cell receptor (beta chain). Antigen specificity is unknown. The data were obtained in a study of tumor-infiltrating lymphocytes in localized non-small cell lung cancer. Whole-study context: The cohort mixed smokers and never-smokers, several histologies, and some post-neoadjuvant-chemotherapy samples. From each patient, both tumor and uninvolved lung, non-adjacent to tumor, were sampled. Study-level points and caveats: Only some patients had TCR sequencing, depending on available tissue. Different pieces of the same tissue went to different assays, confounding technical variation with intratumor heterogeneity.

Libraries were prepared by immunoSEQ multiplex PCR; TCRdb keeps only in-frame clonotypes and omits some of them. The data hold 6,500 to 7,000 clones, with around 70% observed a single time. This CDR3 has 15 residues. Germline CDR1 and CDR2: SEHNR and FQNEAQ (reference sequence). V shed 5 bases and J shed 4 bases, with 15 bases lying between them. The chain uses TRBV7-9 and TRBJ1-3, with D tentatively TRBD1 (6 bases). The receptor was isolated from a human donor with non-small cell lung cancer. Sequenced sample: lung tumor tissue. The CDR3 DNA follows: TGTGCCAGCAGCCCTCGTACAGGGTGGGGAAACACCATATATTTT. Translating gives CASSPRTGWGNTIYF.